The clone carrying this T cell receptor beta chain was seen more than once but under ten times. The CDR3 is 15 residues long. The V end was cut by 1 base, the J end by 0 bases, with 8 bases between. Germline V CDR1 and CDR2: SGHTA, FQGNSA. Regarding time point: patch test 3, about 24 weeks after DPC sensitization. Sample treatment: therapeutic diphenylcyclopropenone sensitization with weekly scalp DPC. This entry comes from a study of human T cells and chemical hapten exposure. TCRdb used MiXCR to reprocess the RACE reads, holding one entry per CDR3 protein. The table shows about 82,000 distinct CDR3 sequences, with 11% occurring only once.

The gene calls are TRBV7-2 and TRBJ2-3; no firm D call. This material consisted of whole blood, taken in connection with sensitization to the hapten diphenylcyclopropenone (DPC). The source is a woman aged 45-65 years with alopecia areata. Some clones in this sample may be carry-over from other donors' samples. The CDR3 loop is CASSLVRASTDTQYF. In DNA, the CDR3 is TGTGCCAGCAGCTTAGTTCGAGCAAGCACAGATACGCAGTATTTT. Looking up the rest from reference TRBV7-2 and TRBJ2-3 gives the full variable domain: GAGVSQSPSNKVTEKGKDVELRCDPISGHTALYWYRQSLGQGLEFLIYFQGNSAPDKSGLPSDRFSAERTGGSVSTLTIQRTQQEDSAVYLCASSLVRASTDTQYFGPGTRLTVL.